The next 28 T cell receptor beta chains were all read from a single sample in a study of response to subunit inactivated influenza vaccine. TCRdb passed the RT-PCR reads through MiXCR, listing each CDR3 protein once. This sample has roughly 710,000 distinct CDR3 sequences, with 11% to 15% found just once. The material was PBMCs from blood, obtained approximately 15 days before vaccination. The receptors originated from a man aged 45-60 years who received an inactivated influenza vaccine.

This clonotype was observed a few times. This chain links TRBV21-1 with TRBJ1-2. TRBV21-1 is a documented pseudogene. The CDR3 is 13 residues long. The CDR3 reads CASSKDSNYGYTF. For the CDR3, the DNA is TGTGCCAGCAGCAAAGACAGCAACTATGGCTACACCTTC.

This chain connects TRBV28 to TRBJ2-5; D is unresolved. The length of the CDR3 is 15 residues. Germline V lookup: CDR1 MDHEN, CDR2 SYDVKM. The V end lost 5 bases, the J end lost 3 bases, and 16 bases lay between the germline ends. Written as DNA, the CDR3 is TGTGCCAGCAGTAAGCCCCGCGATAGGGAAGAGACCCAGTACTTC. Its protein product is CASSKPRDREETQYF.

V is TRBV7-2 and J is TRBJ2-3; a possible D gene is TRBD2 (5 bases). Germline CDR1 and CDR2: SGHTA and FQGNSA. The CDR3 totals 14 residues. The V end was cut by 1 base, the J end by 8 bases, with 13 bases between. This chain's CDR3 is CASSLGGHLGTQYF. The CDR3 bases are TGTGCCAGCAGCTTAGGAGGGCATCTTGGTACGCAGTATTTT.

This clonotype was picked up a small number of times. The rearrangement uses TRBV7-9 and TRBJ2-3; tentatively, D is TRBD1 or TRBD2 (5 bases each). Germline CDR1 reads SEHNR; CDR2 reads FQNEAQ (reference sequence). V was shortened by 5 bases and J by 6 bases, with 12 bases between the two germline ends. The CDR3 totals 13 residues. CDR3 sequence: CASSAGTLDTQYF. CDR3 nucleotide sequence: TGTGCCAGCAGCGCCGGGACCCTGGATACGCAGTATTTT.

This clonotype was picked up a small number of times. The J gene is TRBJ1-1, the V gene TRBV10-3; D is possibly TRBD1 (6 bases). Germline lookup yields CDR1 ENHRY and CDR2 SYGVKD. The CDR3 contains 13 residues. V lost 6 bases, J lost 0 bases, and 8 bases lay in between. CDR3 DNA sequence: TGTGCCATCAGACAGGGAGTGAACACTGAAGCTTTCTTT. This sequence encodes CAIRQGVNTEAFF.

The V and J genes are TRBV6-2 or TRBV6-3 and TRBJ2-1, with D hard to call. Per germline, CDR1 MNHEY and CDR2 SVGEGT. The CDR3 is 17 amino acids. Trimming took off 2 bases at V and 2 bases at J, with 16 bases between the two ends. CDR3 nucleotide sequence: TGTGCCAGCAGTTACCCCACCGGCGGTGGGGCCTACAATGAGCAGTTCTTC. Residues: CASSYPTGGGAYNEQFF.

This clonotype came up a few times. J is TRBJ1-2 and V is TRBV5-1, with TRBD1 matching 9 bases. Losses at the gene ends were 2 bases for V and 3 bases for J; bases not matched to a gene: 8. The CDR3 loop spans 16 amino acids. CDR1 and CDR2 from the germline V gene are SGHRS and YFSETQ. The CDR3 nucleotides read TGCGCCAGCAGCTTTGACCCGACAGGGGGATACTATGGCTACACCTTC. This translates into CASSFDPTGGYYGYTF. The whole variable domain, remainder taken from reference TRBV5-1 and TRBJ1-2, is KAGVTQTPRYLIKTRGQQVTLSCSPISGHRSVSWYQQTPGQGLQFLFEYFSETQRNKGNFPGRFSGRQFSNSRSEMNVSTLELGDSALYLCASSFDPTGGYYGYTFGSGTRLTVV.

This clonotype turned up a few times. The V and J genes are TRBV4-3 and TRBJ2-3, with a weak D call TRBD1 (5 bases). V lost 1 base to trimming and J lost 2 bases, with 10 bases between them. The CDR3 length is 15 residues. Germline lookup yields CDR1 LGHNA and CDR2 YSLEER. DNA for the CDR3: TGCGCCAGCAGCCAAGGCGTCAGGGCCACAGATACGCAGTATTTT. It translates to CASSQGVRATDTQYF.

This clonotype was seen a handful of times. This rearrangement joins TRBV2 to TRBJ1-1, with D hard to call. The germline CDR1 and CDR2 sequences are SNHLY and FYNNEI. V was clipped by 5 bases and J by 4 bases, with 14 bases between them. The CDR3 length is 14 residues. The CDR3 reads CASSIYGSSTEAFF. The CDR3 DNA reads TGTGCCAGCAGTATTTACGGATCGTCCACTGAAGCTTTCTTT.

Only a few counts were recorded for this clonotype. The chain combines TRBV5-1 with TRBJ2-3, with 9 bases lining up with TRBD1. The V gene end was trimmed by 4 bases and the J gene end by 3 bases; junction bases not matched to a gene: 12. The germline CDR1 and CDR2 sequences are SGHRS and YFSETQ. The CDR3 is made up of 17 amino acids. DNA of the CDR3: TGCGCCAGCAGCGCTGGGACAGGGATCTATGGGACAGATACGCAGTATTTT. This translates into CASSAGTGIYGTDTQYF. The entire variable domain, with the rest obtained from reference TRBV5-1 and TRBJ2-3, is as follows: KAGVTQTPRYLIKTRGQQVTLSCSPISGHRSVSWYQQTPGQGLQFLFEYFSETQRNKGNFPGRFSGRQFSNSRSEMNVSTLELGDSALYLCASSAGTGIYGTDTQYFGPGTRLTVL.

J is TRBJ2-1 and V is TRBV7-9, with 8 bases fitting TRBD2. The CDR3 is 14 residues long. Germline V gene data show CDR1 as SEHNR and CDR2 as FQNEAQ (reference sequence). The trim removed 5 bases at V and 2 bases at J, leaving 2 bases unmatched. This CDR3 is CASSSGSAYNEQFF. DNA of the CDR3: TGTGCCAGCAGCAGCGGGAGCGCCTACAATGAGCAGTTCTTC.

The J gene is TRBJ1-1, the V gene TRBV15; D gene uncertain. CDR3 length equals 13 residues. Trimming shortened V by 2 bases and J by 1 base, and 5 bases separated the two germline ends. Per germline, CDR1 LNHNV and CDR2 YYDKDF (reference sequence). In nucleotides, the CDR3 is TGTGCCACCAGCAGAACCCCGAACACTGAAGCTTTCTTT. The encoded protein is CATSRTPNTEAFF.

The V and J genes are TRBV19 and TRBJ2-3; D is unclear. With 8 bases removed from V and 6 bases from J, the gap between germline ends came to 15 bases. Germline-derived CDR1 and CDR2 are LNHDA and SQIVND (reference sequence). This CDR3 spans 13 amino acids. CDR3 sequence: CASDETGVDTQYF. CDR3 sequence (DNA): TGTGCCAGTGACGAAACTGGGGTGGATACGCAGTATTTT.

The genes are TRBV7-2 and TRBJ2-7; D is unresolved. The V gene's germline CDR1 is SGHTA and CDR2 FQGNSA. V was trimmed by 5 bases and J by 1 base, leaving 15 bases between them. This CDR3 is 15 amino acids long. The CDR3 DNA reads as TGTGCCAGCAGCAGCGTGGTAGATACATCCTACGAGCAGTACTTC. Translation: CASSSVVDTSYEQYF.

The chain has TRBV29-1 and TRBJ1-2; the D is unclear. This CDR3 has 11 amino acids. Trimming took off 3 bases at V and 6 bases at J, with 8 bases between the two ends. CDR1 and CDR2 (germline): SQVTM, ANQGSEA. Written as DNA, the CDR3 is TGCAGCGTTGACGGTGGGCATGGCTACACCTTC. It yields the protein CSVDGGHGYTF.

This chain uses TRBV20-1 with TRBJ2-7; weak D call: TRBD1 (6 bases). From germline, CDR1 is DFQATT and CDR2 SNEGSKA (reference sequence). The CDR3 totals 12 residues. The ends were cut back, 5 bases at V and 2 bases at J, with 10 bases in the middle. This chain's CDR3 is CSARDKTYEQYF. For the CDR3, the DNA is TGCAGTGCTCGGGACAAAACCTACGAGCAGTACTTC.

This chain connects TRBV5-5 to TRBJ2-5, with D perhaps TRBD1 or TRBD2 (5 bases each). Looked up from germline, CDR1 is SGHKS and CDR2 is YYEKEE (reference sequence). The CDR3 length is 17 residues. V lost 0 bases and J lost 3, with 18 bases in between. The CDR3 region has the DNA TGTGCCAGCAGCTTGGAAAACCTGGGACCTTGGGAAGAGACCCAGTACTTC. Translation: CASSLENLGPWEETQYF.

This clonotype showed up just a few times. V is TRBV4-3 and J is TRBJ2-3, with no clear D. Germline assignment: CDR1 LGHNA and CDR2 YSLEER. V gave up 4 bases and J gave up 3 bases, with 11 bases separating them. The length of the CDR3 is 14 residues. CDR3 region: CASSLTTRTDTQYF. CDR3 DNA: TGCGCCAGCAGCCTCACAACACGGACAGATACGCAGTATTTT.

This clonotype was counted between two and nine times. This rearrangement joins TRBV20-1 to TRBJ2-1, with 9 bases matching TRBD2. J lost 15 bases, V lost 0 bases, and 9 bases had no gene match. The CDR3 spans 13 residues. Per the germline V gene, CDR1 is DFQATT and CDR2 is SNEGSKA (reference sequence). CDR3: CSARDWRGGRRFF. CDR3 DNA: TGCAGTGCTAGAGATTGGCGGGGGGGCCGACGGTTCTTC.

The chain carries TRBV20-1 and TRBJ2-7; TRBD2 might be the D (6 bases). V was clipped by 3 bases and J by 0 bases, with 12 bases between them. This CDR3 comprises 14 residues. Germline V CDR1 and CDR2: DFQATT, SNEGSKA (reference sequence). The CDR3 DNA follows: TGCAGTGCTAGGAGGGACTCGAGCTCCTACGAGCAGTACTTC. It yields the protein CSARRDSSSYEQYF.

The J gene is TRBJ2-6, the V gene TRBV27, with TRBD1 as a possible D gene (5 bases). The germline V and J ends were trimmed by 9 bases and 2 bases, with 11 bases remaining between them. Germline V gives CDR1 MNHEY, CDR2 SMNVEV (reference sequence). The CDR3 loop spans 14 amino acids. The CDR3 nucleotides read TGTGCCAGTTCCAGGGAACCTGGGGCCAACGTCCTGACTTTC. It yields the protein CASSREPGANVLTF.

This clonotype has at least ten counts. This rearrangement joins TRBV5-5 to TRBJ2-7; the D gene is possibly TRBD2 (6 bases). Looked up from germline, CDR1 is SGHKS and CDR2 is YYEKEE (reference sequence). The CDR3 totals 14 residues. Trimming left V 6 bases short and J 1 base short, with 14 bases between. The CDR3 DNA is TGTGCCAGCACCCCTGGCGGGGATTCCTACGAGCAGTACTTC. Protein: CASTPGGDSYEQYF.

This clonotype was seen a single time. A much larger clonotype is one base distant, so this may be a read error. The chain combines TRBV12-3 or TRBV12-4 with TRBJ1-1; 8 positions match TRBD1. The ends lost 4 bases at V and 8 bases at J; junction bases unmatched: 12. The CDR3 totals 15 residues. This CDR3 is CASSSSLRGPREAFF. The CDR3 nucleotides read TGTGCCAGCAGTTCTTCTCTCAGGGGGCCGAGAGAAGCTTTCTTT.

This rearrangement joins TRBV12-3 or TRBV12-4 to TRBJ1-1; 12 bases line up with TRBD1. V was clipped by 3 bases and J by 1 base; unmatched bases: 9. The CDR3 runs 18 residues. CDR3 loop: CASSFLRDRGPKNTEAFF. For the CDR3, the DNA is TGTGCCAGCAGTTTCCTCCGGGACAGGGGGCCGAAGAACACTGAAGCTTTCTTT.

The chain carries TRBV20-1 and TRBJ1-5; a possible D gene is TRBD1 (6 bases). Trimming took off 1 base at V and 1 base at J, with 17 bases between the two ends. The length of the CDR3 is 17 residues. The germline V gene encodes CDR1 DFQATT and CDR2 SNEGSKA (reference sequence). The CDR3 bases are TGCAGTGCTAGAGGGTGGCAGGGGAAGTCGAGCAATCAGCCCCAGCATTTT. Translated: CSARGWQGKSSNQPQHF.

This clonotype was seen a few times. The chain has TRBV7-8 and TRBJ2-3; perhaps TRBD1 as D (6 bases). Germline V gene data show CDR1 as SGHVS and CDR2 as FQNEAQ. Trimming pared 4 bases from V and 7 bases from J, leaving 9 bases between. The CDR3 has 12 amino acids. The CDR3: CASSSTGNTQYF. In nucleotides, the CDR3 is TGTGCCAGCAGCTCTACAGGGAATACGCAGTATTTT.

Many counts were recorded for this clonotype. The chain is built from TRBV24-1 and TRBJ2-6, with a weak D call TRBD1 (6 bases). The CDR3 is 16 residues long. Germline CDR1 and CDR2: KGHDR and SFDVKD. Between the trimmed V and J ends, which lost 3 bases and 1 base, there was a span of 9 bases. CDR3 loop: CATSDPQGSGANVLTF. CDR3 DNA sequence: TGTGCCACCAGTGATCCCCAGGGGTCTGGGGCCAACGTCCTGACTTTC.

This clonotype came up a few times. A read error may be the cause here, since a much bigger clone is one base away. The genes are TRBV10-3 and TRBJ2-1, with a weak D call TRBD2 (6 bases). The CDR3 contains 13 residues. Germline CDR1 is ENHRY and CDR2 is SYGVKD. CDR3 nucleotides: TGTGCCATCGGCAGGGACTTCTACAATGAGCAGCTCTTC. Translated, it gives CAIGRDFYNEQLF.